The clone carrying this TCR beta chain was recorded many times. Its matching antigen is unknown. The data were taken from a study of CD8+CD57+ T cells in acquired aplastic anemia. Study background: On average, sorted CD4+ and CD8+ cells gave around 3 ug of DNA. Study-wide findings and caveats: Patients and controls turned out to have roughly 29 CD8+ CDR3 sequences in common. Patients and healthy controls showed no significant CD8+ Simpson's diversity difference.

The V gene's germline CDR1 is SGHRS and CDR2 YFSETQ. Trimming shortened V by 0 bases and J by 8 bases, and 14 bases separated the two germline ends. CDR3 length equals 15 residues. The template used for profiling TCR beta VDJ and CDR3 was genomic DNA. TCRdb re-called the reads with MiXCR, one entry per CDR3 protein. The sample records 200,000 to 250,000 distinct CDR3 sequences, almost 50% being singletons. For sequencing, patients were chosen who had shown expansion of CD8+CD57+ cells by flow cytometry. The rearrangement links TRBV5-1 to TRBJ1-4; perhaps TRBD1 as D (5 bases). Sequenced input: sorted CD4+, CD8+, or CD8+CD57+ T cells (not recorded which) from PBMCs. This sequence was found in a human donor with aplastic anemia. CDR3 loop: CASSLGAREGEKLFF. CDR3 nucleotide sequence: TGCGCCAGCAGCTTGGGTGCCAGGGAAGGCGAAAAACTGTTTTTT.